This TCR beta chain was retrieved from a study of identical twins. Study-level findings and limits: The study drew conclusions from cross-sectional statistical analysis, not from following the same donors. There is a chance that invariant MAIT and iNKT cells partially muddied zero-insertion analyses. Reduced insertions were recorded for abundant cord blood beta clonotypes, with no such pattern in memory repertoires.

This clonotype was counted only a few times. Its antigen is not identified. MiXCR was run by TCRdb on the 5' RACE reads, yielding one entry per CDR3 protein. In the table there are hundreds of thousands of distinct CDR3 sequences, around 6.9% of which are singletons. The CDR3 loop spans 14 amino acids. The ends lost 5 bases at V and 2 bases at J; junction bases unmatched: 0. From germline, CDR1 is SNHLY and CDR2 FYNNEI. The same data also went into a second study, on yellow fever vaccine responses in identical twins. That publication notes: Vaccine T cell responses of twins reportedly seemed partly convergent and partly personalized.

The chain recombines TRBV2 with TRBJ2-1; 10 bases agree with TRBD2. Sequenced input: memory (CD45RO+) T cells sorted from blood. This TCR was recovered from a woman under 30 in good health. CDR3 sequence reads: CASSSGGAYNEQFF. CDR3 nucleotides: TGTGCCAGCAGTAGCGGGGGGGCCTACAATGAGCAGTTCTTC. The full variable domain, rest sourced from reference TRBV2 and TRBJ2-1, is EPEVTQTPSHQVTQMGQEVILRCVPISNHLYFYWYRQILGQKVEFLVSFYNNEISEKSEIFDDQFSVERPDGSNFTLKIRSTKLEDSAMYFCASSSGGAYNEQFFGPGTRLTVL.